This T cell receptor beta chain was observed in a study of T cells after yellow fever vaccination. Study-wide findings and caveats: Reappearance after the booster was seen for most primary-vaccination clones, at 95% to 97% CD4 and around 88% CD8.

This clonotype appeared many times. The antigen is not known. CDR1 is SGHTA and CDR2 is FQGTGA in the germline V gene. The length of the CDR3 is 14 residues. Between the trimmed V and J ends, which lost 5 bases and 2 bases, there was a span of 11 bases. MiXCR, run by TCRdb on the 5' RACE reads, gives a single entry per CDR3 protein. This sample yields some 600,000 distinct CDR3 sequences, of which about a sixth are seen a single time; roughly 17% belongs to the top ten. V usage is TRBV7-3 and J usage is TRBJ2-3; D is ambiguous. The TCR sequence derives from a young man who received the YFV17D yellow fever vaccine. Material: PBMCs, obtained roughly 5 days after the first yellow fever vaccination. CDR3 DNA: TGTGCCAGCAGCGCCTCAGGAGCCACAGATACGCAGTATTTT. Its protein product is CASSASGATDTQYF.